Detailed here is one T cell receptor beta chain. The sample belongs to a study of shared clonotypes between healthy human individuals. Study at large: Plates per donor: three CD4 naive, three CD4 memory, two CD8 naive, one CD8 memory.

Only in-frame clones appear in the TCRdb table, and some are missing; sequencing was by immunoSEQ multiplex PCR. The sample includes 2 million to 3 million clones, approximately 94% of them seen just once. This CDR3 comprises 13 residues. J was trimmed by 1 base and V by 8 bases; bases with no gene match: 1. Germline loops: CDR1 MDHEN, CDR2 SYDVKM. None of the donors, who were healthy HIV-negative adults, had recently had acute infections or vaccinations. The study separated CD4+ cells into CD45RA+ naive and CD45RA-negative memory subsets. The receptor's source is a man aged 18 to 30 in good health. Some clones in this sample may be carry-over from other donors' samples. This sequence joins TRBV28 and TRBJ2-5, with 10 positions matching TRBD1. The specimen sequenced was naive CD4+ T cells from PBMCs. Subset in this sample: CD45RA+ positively selected. The CDR3 region is CASRDRGQETQYF. The CDR3 DNA is TGTGCCAGCCGGGACAGGGGCCAAGAGACCCAGTACTTC.